The 32 T cell receptor beta chains below come from one sample, sequenced in a study of blood T cell repertoires in COVID-19. Repertoires were generated with immunoSEQ multiplex PCR, while TCRdb's copy carries only in-frame clones and drops some. The sample contains some 300,000 clones, roughly 86% of which appear only once. Sequencing was performed on PBMCs or T cells enriched from blood (not recorded which). The receptors originated from a woman in her 30s who had recovered from COVID-19.

The DNA for the CDR3 is TGTGCCAGCAGCTTAGAGGGTACAGGTTTCTATGGCTACACCTTC. Translated, it gives CASSLEGTGFYGYTF. The chain carries TRBV7-9 and TRBJ1-2, with D possibly TRBD1 on 5 matching bases. The CDR3 is made up of 15 amino acids. V gave up 1 base and J gave up 4 bases, with 13 bases separating them. From germline, CDR1 is SEHNR and CDR2 FQNEAQ (reference sequence).

The J gene is TRBJ2-6, the V gene TRBV28; D perhaps matches TRBD1 (5 bases). Germline CDR1 reads MDHEN; CDR2 reads SYDVKM. The V end was cut by 0 bases, the J end by 11 bases, with 17 bases between. There are 16 residues in the CDR3. CDR3 bases: TGTGCCAGCAGTTTATGGACTGTGGGCAGGGTAGACGTCCTGACTTTC. It codes for CASSLWTVGRVDVLTF.

The chain links TRBV11-3 to TRBJ1-1; a possible D gene is TRBD1 (6 bases). Trimming took 5 bases from V and 1 from J, leaving 11 bases between them. Looked up from germline, CDR1 is SGHNT and CDR2 is YENEEA. CDR3 length: 14 amino acids. CDR3 bases: TGTGCCAGCAGCAAAGGACAGTCGAACACTGAAGCTTTCTTT. Its translation: CASSKGQSNTEAFF.

V and J are TRBV7-9 and TRBJ2-1; 11 bases match TRBD2. Germline values: CDR1 SEHNR, CDR2 FQNEAQ (reference sequence). CDR3 length equals 16 residues. V lost 5 bases and J lost 3; bases outside the gene matches: 6. CDR3 bases: TGTGCCAGCAGCCTCCGACTAGCGGGGCGCTACAATGAGCAGTTCTTC. Its protein product is CASSLRLAGRYNEQFF.

This chain uses TRBV11-3 with TRBJ2-3; D perhaps matches TRBD2 (7 bases). Germline loops: CDR1 SGHNT, CDR2 YENEEA. The CDR3 sequence is 17 residues long. Trimming pared 1 base from V and 5 bases from J, leaving 19 bases between. The CDR3 DNA is TGTGCCAGCAGCTTAGGCGTCATGGGGGGGCACGGAGATACGCAGTATTTT. It yields the protein CASSLGVMGGHGDTQYF.

This clone came up a few times. This chain uses TRBV3-1 (or the pseudogene TRBV3-2) with TRBJ1-2, with 10 bases lining up with TRBD1. The V gene end was trimmed by 4 bases and the J gene end by 5 bases; junction bases not matched to a gene: 4. The CDR3 runs 14 residues. CDR1 is LGHDT and CDR2 is YNNKEL in the germline V gene (reference sequence). This CDR3 is CASSRQGARYGYTF. In DNA form, the CDR3 reads TGTGCCAGCAGCCGACAGGGGGCGCGTTATGGCTACACCTTC.

The chain couples TRBV27 to TRBJ2-7; D possibly corresponds to TRBD2 (6 bases). Looked up from germline, CDR1 is MNHEY and CDR2 is SMNVEV (reference sequence). The CDR3 runs to 13 residues. V was pared by 3 bases and J by 6 bases, with 12 bases between. CDR3 bases: TGTGCCAGCAGTTTTGCAACTAGCAGCGAGCAGTACTTC. It translates to CASSFATSSEQYF.

This chain links TRBV29-1 with TRBJ2-5, with a possible D match to TRBD2 (5 bases). Germline CDR1 SQVTM, CDR2 ANQGSEA. The ends were cut back, 2 bases at V and 6 bases at J, with 31 bases in the middle. The CDR3 has 19 residues. As DNA, the CDR3 is TGCAGCGTTGAAACCCGAGCTACCGGGGTCATCCCTGGGAAGAAGACCCAGTACTTC. Amino acid sequence: CSVETRATGVIPGKKTQYF.

The chain links TRBV24-1 to TRBJ2-7, with D tentatively TRBD2 (5 bases). The CDR3 totals 14 residues. V shed 7 bases and J shed 6 bases, with 18 bases lying between them. Germline assignment: CDR1 KGHDR and CDR2 SFDVKD. CDR3 DNA sequence: TGTGCCACCAGCCAAAGTGGGAGTATAGGCGAGCAGTACTTC. This gives the protein CATSQSGSIGEQYF.

This chain uses TRBV10-1 with TRBJ1-5; D is perhaps TRBD1 (5 bases). CDR1 is WNHNN and CDR2 is SYGVQD in the germline V gene (reference sequence). Trimming shortened V by 2 bases and J by 3 bases, and 11 bases separated the two germline ends. The CDR3 runs 15 residues. The DNA for the CDR3 is TGCGCCAGCAGTGAGGGGGGGACCCACAATCAGCCCCAGCATTTT. This translates into CASSEGGTHNQPQHF.

This rearrangement joins TRBV7-3 to TRBJ1-1, with D perhaps matching TRBD1 (5 bases). The V end was cut by 1 base, the J end by 2 bases, with 11 bases between. This CDR3 region has 15 residues. Germline lookup yields CDR1 SGHTA and CDR2 FQGTGA. The CDR3 protein is CASSLNGGSNTEAFF. CDR3 in DNA: TGTGCCAGCAGCTTAAACGGGGGTTCTAACACTGAAGCTTTCTTT. Drawing the rest from reference TRBV7-3 and TRBJ1-1, the complete variable domain is GAGVSQTPSNKVTEKGKYVELRCDPISGHTALYWYRQSLGQGPEFLIYFQGTGAADDSGLPNDRFFAVRPEGSVSTLKIQRTERGDSAVYLCASSLNGGSNTEAFFGQGTRLTVV.

This chain connects TRBV14 to TRBJ2-3, with 8 bases fitting TRBD2. Per the germline V gene, CDR1 is SGHDN and CDR2 is FVKESK. Germline trimming cut 0 bases from V and 3 bases from J; bases unmatched to any gene: 5. This CDR3 has 16 amino acids. The DNA for the CDR3 is TGTGCCAGCAGCCAAGATAGCGGGGTCGGGACAGATACGCAGTATTTT. This codes for CASSQDSGVGTDTQYF.

The chain carries TRBV15 and TRBJ2-7; 7 nucleotides align to TRBD2. Unmatched junction bases numbered 17, after V lost 8 bases and J lost 4 bases. The CDR3 is 16 amino acids. Germline CDR1 is LNHNV and CDR2 is YYDKDF (reference sequence). The CDR3 DNA reads TGTGCCACCCGGCGGCCGGGAGCTAGCGGTATGTACGAGCAGTACTTC. Translation gives CATRRPGASGMYEQYF.

Of note for this clone: The junction and the germline gene differ at one end; a read error may be behind it. This rearrangement joins TRBV14 to TRBJ2-3; 7 nucleotides match TRBD1. CDR1 is SGHDN, CDR2 FVKESK, per germline. This CDR3 has 16 residues. For the CDR3, the DNA is TGTGCCAGCAGCCACTGGACAGGTCGGGGCACCGATACGCAGTATTTT. This codes for CASSHWTGRGTDTQYF.

The CDR3 DNA is TGTGCCAGCAGCTTGAACAGGTTTGACACTGAAGCTTTCTTT. Residues: CASSLNRFDTEAFF. This chain links TRBV7-2 with TRBJ1-1; D might be TRBD1 (5 bases). Germline assignment: CDR1 SGHTA and CDR2 FQGNSA. The CDR3 totals 14 residues. V was pared by 3 bases and J by 3 bases, with 11 bases between.

This chain links TRBV14 with TRBJ2-7; 14 bases line up with TRBD2. This CDR3 contains 20 residues. V was pared by 4 bases and J by 2 bases, with 16 bases of the junction left unmatched. Germline CDR1 reads SGHDN; CDR2 reads FVKESK. CDR3 in amino acids: CASSPKGLAGDTSATYEQYF. The CDR3, as DNA: TGTGCCAGCAGCCCGAAGGGACTAGCGGGGGATACCTCAGCTACCTACGAGCAGTACTTC.

The chain employs TRBV19 and TRBJ1-2; TRBD1 matches 7 bases. The germline V gene has CDR1 LNHDA and CDR2 SQIVND (reference sequence). This CDR3 contains 16 residues. V lost 5 bases to trimming and J lost 8 bases; unmatched junction nucleotides: 17. CDR3 coding DNA: TGTGCCAGTAGTCCGGGACTCGACAGGGCTTTTAAAGGCTACACCTTC. Amino acid sequence: CASSPGLDRAFKGYTF. Looking up the rest from reference TRBV19 and TRBJ1-2 gives the full variable domain: DGGITQSPKYLFRKEGQNVTLSCEQNLNHDAMYWYRQDPGQGLRLIYYSQIVNDFQKGDIAEGYSVSREKKESFPLTVTSAQKNPTAFYLCASSPGLDRAFKGYTFGSGTRLTVV.

The chain employs TRBV10-3 and TRBJ2-7; D is unclear. Germline assignment: CDR1 ENHRY and CDR2 SYGVKD. This CDR3 has 13 residues. Trimming removed 3 bases from V and 3 bases from J, with 9 bases in between. The CDR3 spells CAISDQSNYEQYF. The CDR3 DNA is TGTGCCATCAGTGATCAGTCAAACTACGAGCAGTACTTC.

This clone has only one observation. This chain links TRBV4-1 with TRBJ2-7; D is unresolved. The CDR3 consists of 14 residues. The V end lost 4 bases, the J end lost 3 bases, and 13 bases lay between the germline ends. Germline V gene data show CDR1 as MGHRA and CDR2 as YSYEKL. CDR3 region: CASSREYRDYEQYF. Written as DNA, the CDR3 is TGCGCCAGCAGCCGCGAATACAGAGACTACGAGCAGTACTTC.

The chain recombines TRBV27 with TRBJ2-1, with TRBD1 as a possible D gene (6 bases). V lost 3 bases and J lost 5, with 14 bases in between. CDR3 size: 15 residues. Per the germline V gene, CDR1 is MNHEY and CDR2 is SMNVEV (reference sequence). The CDR3 spells CASSFWAGEDNEQFF. The CDR3 DNA reads as TGTGCCAGCAGTTTCTGGGCAGGGGAAGACAATGAGCAGTTCTTC.

The chain is built from TRBV2 and TRBJ1-1, with 7 bases fitting TRBD1. Germline loops: CDR1 SNHLY, CDR2 FYNNEI. CDR3 size: 16 residues. With V trimmed by 4 bases and J by 0 bases, 8 bases remained unmatched. CDR3 sequence: CASSATGPLMNTEAFF. The DNA for the CDR3 is TGTGCCAGCAGTGCGACAGGGCCCCTCATGAACACTGAAGCTTTCTTT.

V gene TRBV7-9 combines with J gene TRBJ1-2; D unresolved. V lost 3 bases and J lost 3, with 14 bases in between. In germline, CDR1 is SEHNR, CDR2 FQNEAQ (reference sequence). This CDR3 has 15 residues. Here the CDR3 DNA reads TGTGCCAGCAGCTTTCGGTCAGAGGCTTACTATGGCTACACCTTC. It specifies CASSFRSEAYYGYTF.

The chain recombines TRBV24-1 with TRBJ2-1, with a weak D call TRBD1 (5 bases). This CDR3 has 11 amino acids. The V gene lost 3 bases and the J gene lost 16 bases, with 12 bases spanning the gap. Germline CDR1 reads KGHDR; CDR2 reads SFDVKD. DNA of the CDR3: TGTGCCACCAGTGATAAAACTCAGGGTTTCTTC. Its protein product is CATSDKTQGFF.

The V and J genes are TRBV3-1 (or the pseudogene TRBV3-2) and TRBJ2-3, with D perhaps TRBD1 (6 bases). CDR1 LGHDT and CDR2 YNNKEL come from the germline V gene (reference sequence). V lost 6 bases to trimming and J lost 6 bases, with 19 bases between them. The CDR3 loop spans 15 amino acids. This CDR3 is CASRDMIATGDTQYF. The CDR3 DNA reads TGTGCCAGCAGGGACATGATAGCAACAGGGGATACGCAGTATTTT.

The chain uses TRBV24-1 and TRBJ2-5; perhaps TRBD1 as D (5 bases). Trimming cost V 5 bases and J 4 bases, with 16 bases left between them. CDR3 length equals 15 residues. Germline CDR1 and CDR2: KGHDR and SFDVKD. The CDR3: CATSGGQTATETQYF. The CDR3 nucleotides are TGTGCCACCAGTGGGGGCCAGACGGCTACAGAGACCCAGTACTTC.

This rearrangement joins TRBV19 to TRBJ1-2; D possibly corresponds to TRBD1 (6 bases). V lost 6 bases, J lost 7 bases, and 27 bases lay in between. Germline V gene sequence: CDR1 LNHDA, CDR2 SQIVND (reference sequence). CDR3 length: 17 residues. The CDR3: CASRIIRMGQDKGGYTF. In DNA form, the CDR3 reads TGTGCCAGTAGAATCATAAGAATGGGACAAGATAAGGGTGGCTACACCTTC.

The V gene is TRBV19, the J gene TRBJ2-7, with 8 bases identical to TRBD2. The CDR3 runs to 17 residues. Germline-derived CDR1 and CDR2 are LNHDA and SQIVND (reference sequence). V gave up 10 bases and J gave up 2 bases; unmatched junction bases: 19. This CDR3 is CATNREGVLFFPYEQYF. In DNA form, the CDR3 reads TGTGCCACTAACCGGGAGGGGGTCCTTTTTTTTCCCTACGAGCAGTACTTC.

This clone has a single count. V gene TRBV19 combines with J gene TRBJ2-3, with a weak D call TRBD1 (6 bases). The ends were cut back, 2 bases at V and 8 bases at J, with 11 bases in the middle. This CDR3 is built from 13 residues. Germline V gene sequence: CDR1 LNHDA, CDR2 SQIVND (reference sequence). The CDR3 region has the DNA TGTGCCAGTAGTATATACAGGGATGGTACGCAGTATTTT. It yields the protein CASSIYRDGTQYF.

This chain connects TRBV7-2 to TRBJ1-5; TRBD1 might be the D (6 bases). Trimming cost V 2 bases and J 4 bases, with 24 bases left between them. CDR3 length equals 19 residues. Germline V gives CDR1 SGHTA, CDR2 FQGNSA. The CDR3 loop is CASSLSTRRGGTINQPQHF. The DNA for the CDR3 is TGTGCCAGCAGCTTATCCACTCGAAGGGGGGGAACGATAAATCAGCCCCAGCATTTT.

The chain couples TRBV6-6 to TRBJ1-1; no clear D gene. CDR1 MNHNY and CDR2 SVGAGI come from the germline V gene (reference sequence). CDR3 length equals 13 residues. Deletions cut 8 bases from V and 4 bases from J, with 14 bases between. The CDR3 region is CASWEGLGTEAFF. As DNA, the CDR3 is TGTGCCAGCTGGGAGGGCTTGGGCACTGAAGCTTTCTTT.

The V gene is TRBV3-1 (or the pseudogene TRBV3-2), the J gene TRBJ2-5, with D tentatively TRBD1 (5 bases). The V gene's germline CDR1 is LGHDT and CDR2 YNNKEL (reference sequence). V was cut by 1 base and J by 0 bases, with 9 bases left in between. The length of the CDR3 is 15 residues. CDR3 residues: CASSQGGAYQETQYF. CDR3 sequence (DNA): TGTGCCAGCAGCCAAGGGGGCGCGTACCAAGAGACCCAGTACTTC.

The chain recombines TRBV5-4 with TRBJ2-1; 9 bases map to TRBD1. The junction had 7 bases not matched to a gene; V was cut back by 5 bases and J by 4 bases. Germline values: CDR1 SGHNT, CDR2 YYREEE (reference sequence). The CDR3 loop spans 15 amino acids. The CDR3 DNA reads TGTGCCAGCAGTAAGCCAGGACAGGGGTACAATGAGCAGTTCTTC. Protein product: CASSKPGQGYNEQFF.